This paragraph covers one T cell receptor beta chain sequence. The antigen this receptor binds is unknown. No base quality information exists; no much larger clone differs at one position. From cysteine to phenylalanine, the CDR3 is 15 amino acids long. Only the CDR3 DNA stays, 45 bases, in frame from base 1. V and J are trimmed by 0 bases and 4 bases, and the gene matches miss 1 base of the junction. The germline V gene provides CDR1 SGHRS and CDR2 YFSETQ. The record originates from a study of blood T cell repertoires in COVID-19 (TCRdb year 2020). The study in broad terms: The collaborator samples originated in the United States, Italy and Spain and spanned the acute and convalescent phases of COVID-19. The material from the prospective study consisted of cDNA or gDNA derived from T cells, B-cell-depleted T cells, or PBMCs. Deeply sampled blood TCRbeta repertoires from subjects exposed to, actively infected with, or recovered from COVID-19 were included in the dataset. The repertoires were released in a freely available public database meant as a resource for research on the immune response to SARS-CoV-2. Samples came from the ongoing ImmuneRACE study (first 160 participants) plus 1,254 subjects from 6 global collaborators. Nearly every sample came with metadata listing a de-identified subject ID, COVID-19 status, age in years and sex. Where available, HLA class I and class II types were taken from metadata supplied by the sample provider and were not determined by assay-based typing. Beyond this particular receptor, the publication reports: Clinical and demographic metadata were provided uncurated, with the amount varying by source and participant.

Enrolling through a virtual design, the prospective study's participants ranged in age from roughly 18 to 100 years and lived across roughly 23 United States geographic areas. In the prospective study, cohorts were assigned on the basis of participant-reported clinical history obtained from a screening survey and a study questionnaire. In the prospective study, whole blood, serum and a nasopharyngeal or oropharyngeal swab were collected from each participant by mobile phlebotomists. Additional blood draws and questionnaires over an approximately two-month period could optionally be provided by prospective study participants. Before DNA extraction, blood samples from the prospective study were shipped at room temperature or frozen. TCRbeta CDR3 regions were amplified from genomic DNA by means of the immunoSEQ Assay, a bias-controlled multiplex PCR. On the authors' methods: Nucleated cell counts per sample were estimated from amplification of reference gene primers within the assay. To quantify the absolute abundance of each unique TCRbeta CDR3 rearrangement, sequence reads were collapsed and filtered. Productive Simpson clonality was computed per sample as the square root of Simpson's diversity index over productive rearrangements. Entries here come from immuneACCESS through TCRdb and include only in-frame sequences with V and J called. Some clones fail to appear in such tables; in the studies checked, an unresolved V gene covers under half of the shortfall, and the cause of the remainder is unknown. V and J calls and clone size are those listed in that table; D and trimming were worked out from the DNA. This sample comprises a few hundred thousand clones, approximately 83% of them detected only once. Approximately 4.6% of the sample comes from the top ten.

The chain is made from TRBV5-1 and TRBJ2-4; a stretch of 10 junction bases matches TRBD1. This TCR was sampled from a middle-aged woman with acute COVID-19. The specimen sequenced was PBMCs or T cells enriched from blood (not recorded which). The CDR3 reads as follows: CASSLGQGAKNIQYF. The sequence in DNA is TGCGCCAGCAGCTTGGGACAGGGGGCTAAAAACATTCAGTACTTC.